These 24 T cell receptor beta chains share one sample of origin, sequenced in a study of OX40 agonist ivuxolimab in advanced cancers. Produced via immunoSEQ multiplex PCR; TCRdb's table is partial and in-frame only. The sample holds around 41,000 clones, approximately 90% seen once. Sequencing used CD4+ or CD8+ T cells sorted from blood, obtained in a trial of the OX40 agonist ivuxolimab. These TCRs come from an adult with an advanced solid tumor such as melanoma, head and neck, liver or kidney cancer.

The chain employs TRBV5-6 and TRBJ2-5, with D perhaps TRBD1 (5 bases). CDR1 and CDR2 from the germline V gene are SGHDT and YYEEEE. The V end lost 1 base, the J end lost 3 bases, and 16 bases lay between the germline ends. This CDR3 has 16 amino acids. The CDR3 spells CASSLKRRQLKETQYF. The CDR3, as DNA: TGTGCCAGCAGCTTGAAGCGCAGACAGCTGAAAGAGACCCAGTACTTC.

In this sample, this clone turned up a few times. The V gene is TRBV4-1, the J gene TRBJ1-5; D gene uncertain. The CDR3 length is 14 residues. V was pared by 4 bases and J by 6 bases, with 13 bases between. The V gene's germline CDR1 is MGHRA and CDR2 YSYEKL. DNA of the CDR3: TGCGCCAGCAGCCGCGGCCGGGAAACTCAGCCCCAGCATTTT. Its protein is CASSRGRETQPQHF.

V and J are TRBV27 and TRBJ2-7; tentatively, D is TRBD2 (7 bases). With 6 bases removed from V and 4 bases from J, the gap between germline ends came to 16 bases. This CDR3 comprises 14 residues. CDR1 MNHEY and CDR2 SMNVEV come from the germline V gene (reference sequence). CDR3 residues: CASSPRGGGYEQYF. CDR3 bases: TGTGCCAGCAGCCCCCGGGGAGGGGGGTACGAGCAGTACTTC.

The chain joins TRBV7-9 to TRBJ2-1; D unresolved. V lost 0 bases to trimming and J lost 2 bases, with 8 bases between them. Germline CDR1 SEHNR, CDR2 FQNEAQ (reference sequence). This CDR3 region has 15 residues. This CDR3 is CASSLAQLAYNEQFF. CDR3 coding DNA: TGTGCCAGCAGCTTAGCGCAGCTCGCCTACAATGAGCAGTTCTTC.

The sample holds one count of this clone. The genes are TRBV5-1 and TRBJ2-5; D is ambiguous. CDR1 and CDR2 from the germline V gene are SGHRS and YFSETQ. This CDR3 is 15 amino acids long. V was trimmed by 0 bases and J by 4 bases, leaving 13 bases between them. This CDR3 reads CASSLESSLGETQYF. Here the CDR3 DNA reads TGCGCCAGCAGCTTGGAGTCGTCCCTGGGAGAGACCCAGTACTTC. The complete variable domain, with remaining parts taken from reference TRBV5-1 and TRBJ2-5, reads KAGVTQTPRYLIKTRGQQVTLSCSPISGHRSVSWYQQTPGQGLQFLFEYFSETQRNKGNFPGRFSGRQFSNSRSEMNVSTLELGDSALYLCASSLESSLGETQYFGPGTRLLVL.

This clone is medium-sized (0.01 to 0.1%). The chain links TRBV5-1 to TRBJ1-2, with TRBD1 as a possible D gene (6 bases). The germline V and J ends were trimmed by 4 bases and 5 bases, with 12 bases remaining between them. Germline loops: CDR1 SGHRS, CDR2 YFSETQ. CDR3 size: 13 residues. The CDR3 is CASSPGAGYGYTF. CDR3 DNA: TGCGCCAGCAGCCCGGGGGCAGGGTATGGCTACACCTTC. Based on the CDR3 plus reference TRBV5-1 and TRBJ1-2, the full variable domain is KAGVTQTPRYLIKTRGQQVTLSCSPISGHRSVSWYQQTPGQGLQFLFEYFSETQRNKGNFPGRFSGRQFSNSRSEMNVSTLELGDSALYLCASSPGAGYGYTFGSGTRLTVV.

The CDR3 region is CASSSRAYGQPQHF. Here the CDR3 DNA reads TGTGCCAGCAGCTCAAGGGCATACGGGCAGCCCCAGCATTTT. The chain has TRBV5-6 and TRBJ1-5; no definite D call. With 3 bases removed from V and 7 bases from J, the gap between germline ends came to 14 bases. CDR1 and CDR2 from the germline V gene are SGHDT and YYEEEE. CDR3 size: 14 residues.

The chain links TRBV27 to TRBJ2-7; D perhaps matches TRBD1 (5 bases). This CDR3 is 14 amino acids long. Trimming cost V 2 bases and J 5 bases, with 13 bases left between them. Germline CDR1 MNHEY, CDR2 SMNVEV (reference sequence). The CDR3 sequence is CASSLAGPTHEQYF. CDR3 sequence (DNA): TGTGCCAGCAGTTTAGCAGGGCCTACGCACGAGCAGTACTTC.

V usage is TRBV7-9 and J usage is TRBJ1-1, with no clear D. CDR3 length: 14 amino acids. V was clipped by 0 bases and J by 2 bases, with 7 bases between them. Germline V gives CDR1 SEHNR, CDR2 FQNEAQ (reference sequence). This CDR3 reads CASSLAGLNTEAFF. In DNA form, the CDR3 reads TGTGCCAGCAGCTTAGCCGGCCTAAACACTGAAGCTTTCTTT. Supplemented by reference TRBV7-9 and TRBJ1-1, the full variable domain reads DTGVSQNPRHKITKRGQNVTFRCDPISEHNRLYWYRQTLGQGPEFLTYFQNEAQLEKSRLLSDRFSAERPKGSFSTLEIQRTEQGDSAMYLCASSLAGLNTEAFFGQGTRLTVV.

CDR3 coding DNA: TGTGCCAGCAGCTTAGGATGGGGACAGTTCTACGAGCAGTACTTC. The encoded protein is CASSLGWGQFYEQYF. The chain couples TRBV11-2 to TRBJ2-7; TRBD1 matches at 7 bases. The CDR3 loop spans 15 amino acids. CDR1 SGHAT and CDR2 FQNNGV come from the germline V gene. J lost 3 bases, V lost 1 base, and 6 bases had no gene match.

The chain couples TRBV10-3 to TRBJ2-1; D uncertain. With 6 bases removed from V and 8 bases from J, the gap between germline ends came to 11 bases. This CDR3 has 12 residues. Germline V gene data show CDR1 as ENHRY and CDR2 as SYGVKD. The CDR3 DNA is TGTGCCATCAGCGACCAAGGCTATGAGCAGTTCTTC. Protein product: CAISDQGYEQFF.

This chain uses TRBV19 with TRBJ1-6; D remains unclear. The CDR3 extends over 13 amino acids. Trimming removed 3 bases at V and 10 bases at J, with 10 bases between. Germline values: CDR1 LNHDA, CDR2 SQIVND (reference sequence). DNA of the CDR3: TGTGCCAGTAGTATTGGGTCCAAATCACCCCTCCACTTT. Amino acid sequence: CASSIGSKSPLHF.

V gene TRBV4-1 combines with J gene TRBJ2-7, with D tentatively TRBD2 (5 bases). This CDR3 has 15 residues. The germline gives CDR1 MGHRA, CDR2 YSYEKL. Trimming removed 4 bases at V and 3 bases at J, with 16 bases between. Here the CDR3 DNA reads TGCGCCAGCAGCCTAGAGAGAGGGATCTACTACGAGCAGTACTTC. Its translation: CASSLERGIYYEQYF.

Concerning this clone: Its ends do not fully match the called genes, so a read error is possible. This chain joins TRBV7-7 and TRBJ2-1; 11 nucleotides align to TRBD2. The CDR3 runs 15 residues. In germline, CDR1 is SSHAT, CDR2 FNYEAQ (reference sequence). The CDR3 DNA is TGTGCTAGCAGCTTAGGCCCTAGCGGGAGGAATGAGCAGTTCTTC. Amino acid sequence: CASSLGPSGRNEQFF.

The chain recombines TRBV11-2 with TRBJ2-3; 7 bases fit TRBD1. After removal of 5 bases from V and 1 base from J, the junction contained 0 bases not matched to a gene. CDR1 is SGHAT, CDR2 FQNNGV, per germline. This CDR3 has 13 residues. DNA of the CDR3: TGTGCCAGCAGCCAGGGGGGCACAGATACGCAGTATTTT. Amino acid sequence: CASSQGGTDTQYF.

The chain joins TRBV5-8 to TRBJ2-7; perhaps TRBD2 as D (6 bases). V was cut by 5 bases and J by 2 bases, with 11 bases left in between. The CDR3 has 13 residues. Germline V gives CDR1 SGHTS, CDR2 YDEGEE. The CDR3 bases are TGTGCCAGCAGGGTGGAGGGTACCTACGAGCAGTACTTC. It specifies CASRVEGTYEQYF.

The chain recombines TRBV5-4 with TRBJ2-7; 7 bases align to TRBD1. Germline CDR1 reads SGHNT; CDR2 reads YYREEE (reference sequence). CDR3 size: 15 residues. The trim removed 2 bases at V and 0 bases at J, leaving 5 bases unmatched. CDR3 residues: CASSLRDSSSYEQYF. The CDR3 nucleotides read TGTGCCAGCAGCTTACGGGACAGCTCCTCCTACGAGCAGTACTTC.

This clone occurred once. V is TRBV28 and J is TRBJ2-2; 8 bases match TRBD1. CDR3 length equals 15 residues. V was clipped by 5 bases and J by 7 bases; unmatched bases: 9. Germline V gene data show CDR1 as MDHEN and CDR2 as SYDVKM. The CDR3 DNA follows: TGTGCCAGCAGTCCACGACAGGGGCCGGGCGGGGAGCTGTTTTTT. Its translation: CASSPRQGPGGELFF.

The CDR3 DNA reads TGCGCCAGCAGCCAAGGAATGGGGACAGGGCGCCACGAGCAGTACTTC. Translated: CASSQGMGTGRHEQYF. The genes are TRBV4-1 and TRBJ2-7, with 9 nucleotides matching TRBD1. V trimming: 1 base; J trimming: 5 bases; junction bases outside the gene matches: 9. This CDR3 is built from 16 residues. Germline V gene sequence: CDR1 MGHRA, CDR2 YSYEKL.

The V call is TRBV30, the J call TRBJ1-1; no definite D call. CDR3 size: 13 residues. V was pared by 1 base and J by 3 bases, with 9 bases between. Germline CDR1 GTSNPN, CDR2 SVGIG (reference sequence). This chain's CDR3 is CAWSDWVDTEAFF. The CDR3 DNA sequence: TGTGCCTGGAGTGACTGGGTTGACACTGAAGCTTTCTTT.

Only a few counts were recorded for this clone. The chain links TRBV4-1 to TRBJ1-6; the match to TRBD1 covers 9 bases. This CDR3 region has 16 residues. CDR1 and CDR2 (germline): MGHRA, YSYEKL. The ends lost 1 base at V and 7 bases at J; junction bases unmatched: 5. The CDR3 sequence is CASSQGGTGRNSPLHF. CDR3 DNA: TGCGCCAGCAGCCAAGGGGGGACAGGGAGGAATTCACCCCTCCACTTT.

The chain joins TRBV6-5 to TRBJ2-7, with D hard to call. With 2 bases removed from V and 3 bases from J, the gap between germline ends came to 8 bases. Germline lookup yields CDR1 MNHEY and CDR2 SVGAGI. The CDR3 is 13 residues long. The CDR3 protein is CASSYVASYEQYF. The CDR3 region has the DNA TGTGCCAGCAGTTACGTGGCTAGCTACGAGCAGTACTTC.

The J gene is TRBJ1-1, the V gene TRBV19; D not certain. The CDR3 runs 10 residues. Trimming cost V 6 bases and J 1 base, with 0 bases left between them. Germline CDR1 reads LNHDA; CDR2 reads SQIVND (reference sequence). CDR3 DNA sequence: TGTGCCAGTAGGAACACTGAAGCTTTCTTT. It yields the protein CASRNTEAFF.

V usage is TRBV28 and J usage is TRBJ1-3; D not resolved. V was cut by 5 bases and J by 0 bases, with 17 bases left in between. Germline CDR1 reads MDHEN; CDR2 reads SYDVKM. This CDR3 is 17 amino acids long. The CDR3 bases are TGTGCCAGCAGTCCGCCGCCGTTTACCCTCTCTGGAAACACCATATATTTT. It encodes CASSPPPFTLSGNTIYF.